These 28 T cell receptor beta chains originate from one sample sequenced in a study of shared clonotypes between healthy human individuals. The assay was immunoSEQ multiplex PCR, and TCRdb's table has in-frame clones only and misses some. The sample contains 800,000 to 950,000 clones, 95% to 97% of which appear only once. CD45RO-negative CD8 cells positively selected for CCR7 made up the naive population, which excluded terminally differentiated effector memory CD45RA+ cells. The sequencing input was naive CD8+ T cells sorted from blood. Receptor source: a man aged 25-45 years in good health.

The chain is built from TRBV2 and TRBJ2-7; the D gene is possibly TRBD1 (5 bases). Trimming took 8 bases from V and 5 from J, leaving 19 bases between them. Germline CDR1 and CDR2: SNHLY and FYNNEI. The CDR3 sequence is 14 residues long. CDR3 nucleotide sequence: TGTGCCAGCCAGTGGCGAGCAGGGTTAAACGAGCAGTACTTC. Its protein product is CASQWRAGLNEQYF.

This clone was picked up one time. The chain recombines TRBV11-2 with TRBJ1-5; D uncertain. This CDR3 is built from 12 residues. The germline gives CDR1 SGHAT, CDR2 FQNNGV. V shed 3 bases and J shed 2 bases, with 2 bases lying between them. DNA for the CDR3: TGTGCCAGCAGCTTCGGCAATCAGCCCCAGCATTTT. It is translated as CASSFGNQPQHF.

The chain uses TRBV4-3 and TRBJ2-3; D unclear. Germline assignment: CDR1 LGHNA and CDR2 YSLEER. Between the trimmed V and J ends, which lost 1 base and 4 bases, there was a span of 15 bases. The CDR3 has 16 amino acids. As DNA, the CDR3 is TGCGCCAGCAGCCAAGGGACGGAATTTGGTCCAGATACGCAGTATTTT. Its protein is CASSQGTEFGPDTQYF.

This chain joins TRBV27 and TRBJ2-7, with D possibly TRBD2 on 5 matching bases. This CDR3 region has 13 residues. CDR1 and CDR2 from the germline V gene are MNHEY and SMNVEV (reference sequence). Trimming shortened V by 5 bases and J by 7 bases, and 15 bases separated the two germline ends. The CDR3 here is CASSGIPGWEQYF. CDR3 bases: TGTGCCAGCAGTGGTATTCCGGGATGGGAGCAGTACTTC.

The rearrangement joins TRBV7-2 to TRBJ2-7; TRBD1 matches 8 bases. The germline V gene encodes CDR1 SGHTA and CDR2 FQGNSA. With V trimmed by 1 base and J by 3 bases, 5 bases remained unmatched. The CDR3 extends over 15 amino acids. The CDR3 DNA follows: TGTGCCAGCAGCTTAGTCGACAGGGGATACTACGAGCAGTACTTC. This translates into CASSLVDRGYYEQYF.

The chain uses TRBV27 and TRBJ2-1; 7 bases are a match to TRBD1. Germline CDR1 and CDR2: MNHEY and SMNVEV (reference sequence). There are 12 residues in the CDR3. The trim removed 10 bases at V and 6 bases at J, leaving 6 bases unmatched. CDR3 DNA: TGTGCCATACGACAGGGCGGCAATGAGCAGTTCTTC. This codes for CAIRQGGNEQFF.

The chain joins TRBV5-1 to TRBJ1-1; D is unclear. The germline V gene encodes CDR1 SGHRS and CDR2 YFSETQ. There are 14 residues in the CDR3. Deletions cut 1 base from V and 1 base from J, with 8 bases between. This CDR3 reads CASSLRQSNTEAFF. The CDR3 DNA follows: TGCGCCAGCAGCTTGCGCCAGTCGAACACTGAAGCTTTCTTT.

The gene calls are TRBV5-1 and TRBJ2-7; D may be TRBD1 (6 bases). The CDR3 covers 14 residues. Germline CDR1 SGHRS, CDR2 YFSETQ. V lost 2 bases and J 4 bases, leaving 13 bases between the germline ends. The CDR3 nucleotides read TGCGCCAGCAGCTTCAACAGGGCGGATTACGAGCAGTACTTC. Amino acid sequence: CASSFNRADYEQYF.

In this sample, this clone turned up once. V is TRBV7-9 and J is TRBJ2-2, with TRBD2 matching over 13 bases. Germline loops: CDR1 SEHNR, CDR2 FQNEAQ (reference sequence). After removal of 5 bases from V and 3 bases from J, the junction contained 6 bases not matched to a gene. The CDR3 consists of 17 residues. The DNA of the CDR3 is TGTGCCAGCAGCACAGGGACTAGCGGGAAACACACCGGGGAGCTGTTTTTT. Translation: CASSTGTSGKHTGELFF.

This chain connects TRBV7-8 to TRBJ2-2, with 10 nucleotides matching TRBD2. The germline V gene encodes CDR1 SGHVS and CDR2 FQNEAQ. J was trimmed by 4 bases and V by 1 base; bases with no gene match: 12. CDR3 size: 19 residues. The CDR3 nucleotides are TGTGCCAGCAGCTTAGGGCCCAGACTAGCGGGCTCGAGCACCGGGGAGCTGTTTTTT. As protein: CASSLGPRLAGSSTGELFF.

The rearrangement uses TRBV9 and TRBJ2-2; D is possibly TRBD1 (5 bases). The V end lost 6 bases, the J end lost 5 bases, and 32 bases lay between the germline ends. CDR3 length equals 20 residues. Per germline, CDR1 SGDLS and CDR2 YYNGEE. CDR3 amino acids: CASTSQPQRADGAGTGELFF. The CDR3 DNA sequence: TGTGCCAGCACCTCCCAACCCCAAAGGGCGGACGGTGCAGGGACCGGGGAGCTGTTTTTT.

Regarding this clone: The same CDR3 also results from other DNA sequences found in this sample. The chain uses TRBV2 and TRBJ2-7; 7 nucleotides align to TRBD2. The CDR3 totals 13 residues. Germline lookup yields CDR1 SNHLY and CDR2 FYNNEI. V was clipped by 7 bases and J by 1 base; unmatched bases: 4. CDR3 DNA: TGTGCCAGCAACGGCGGGGGATCCTACGAGCAGTACTTC. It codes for CASNGGGSYEQYF. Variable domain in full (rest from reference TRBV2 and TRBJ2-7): EPEVTQTPSHQVTQMGQEVILRCVPISNHLYFYWYRQILGQKVEFLVSFYNNEISEKSEIFDDQFSVERPDGSNFTLKIRSTKLEDSAMYFCASNGGGSYEQYFGPGTRLTVT.

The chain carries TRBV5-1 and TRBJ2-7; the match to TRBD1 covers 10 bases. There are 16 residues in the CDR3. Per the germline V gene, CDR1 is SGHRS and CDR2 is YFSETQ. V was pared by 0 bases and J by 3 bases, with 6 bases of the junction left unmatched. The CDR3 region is CASSLGPGQGNYEQYF. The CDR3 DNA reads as TGCGCCAGCAGCTTGGGCCCGGGACAGGGGAACTACGAGCAGTACTTC.

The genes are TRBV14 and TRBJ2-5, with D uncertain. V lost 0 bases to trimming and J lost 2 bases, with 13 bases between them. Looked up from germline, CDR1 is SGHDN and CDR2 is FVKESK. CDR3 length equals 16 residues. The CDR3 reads CASSQENWARQETQYF. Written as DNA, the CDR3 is TGTGCCAGCAGCCAAGAAAATTGGGCCAGACAAGAGACCCAGTACTTC.

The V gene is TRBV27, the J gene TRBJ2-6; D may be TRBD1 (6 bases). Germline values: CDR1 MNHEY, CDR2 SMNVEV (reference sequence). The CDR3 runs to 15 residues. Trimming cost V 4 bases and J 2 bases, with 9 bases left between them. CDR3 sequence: CASSWGHPGANVLTF. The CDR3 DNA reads TGTGCCAGCAGTTGGGGACACCCTGGGGCCAACGTCCTGACTTTC. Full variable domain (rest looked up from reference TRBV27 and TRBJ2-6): EAQVTQNPRYLITVTGKKLTVTCSQNMNHEYMSWYRQDPGLGLRQIYYSMNVEVTDKGDVPEGYKVSRKEKRNFPLILESPSPNQTSLYFCASSWGHPGANVLTFGAGSRLTVL.

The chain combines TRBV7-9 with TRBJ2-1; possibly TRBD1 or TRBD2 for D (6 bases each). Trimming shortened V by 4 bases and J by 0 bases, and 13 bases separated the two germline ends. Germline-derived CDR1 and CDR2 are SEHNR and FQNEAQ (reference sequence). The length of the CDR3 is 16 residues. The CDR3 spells CASSSPRGPSYNEQFF. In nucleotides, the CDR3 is TGTGCCAGCAGCTCCCCCCGGGGGCCCTCCTACAATGAGCAGTTCTTC.

CDR3: CAWAGGAKNDYNEQFF. The CDR3 nucleotides read TGTGCCTGGGCCGGGGGAGCAAAGAACGACTACAATGAGCAGTTCTTC. The chain uses TRBV30 and TRBJ2-1, with D perhaps matching TRBD2 (6 bases). Germline CDR1 GTSNPN, CDR2 SVGIG (reference sequence). The V end lost 5 bases, the J end lost 3 bases, and 20 bases lay between the germline ends. This CDR3 comprises 16 residues.

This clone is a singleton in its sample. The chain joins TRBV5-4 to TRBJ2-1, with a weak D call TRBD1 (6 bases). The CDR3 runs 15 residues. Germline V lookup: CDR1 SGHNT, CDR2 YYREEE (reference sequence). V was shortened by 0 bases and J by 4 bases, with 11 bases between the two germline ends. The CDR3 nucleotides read TGTGCCAGCAGCTTGGTGGAAGACAGGTACAATGAGCAGTTCTTC. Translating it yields CASSLVEDRYNEQFF.

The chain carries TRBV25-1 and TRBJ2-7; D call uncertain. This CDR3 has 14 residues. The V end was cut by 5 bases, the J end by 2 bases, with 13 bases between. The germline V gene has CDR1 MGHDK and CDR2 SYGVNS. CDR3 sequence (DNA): TGTGCCAGCAGTTCGGTGACTCACACCTACGAGCAGTACTTC. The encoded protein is CASSSVTHTYEQYF.

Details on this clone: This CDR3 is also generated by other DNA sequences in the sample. CDR3 sequence: CASSLGTGYEQYF. CDR3 bases: TGTGCCAGCAGCCTCGGGACAGGCTACGAGCAGTACTTC. The V and J genes are TRBV27 and TRBJ2-7; 8 bases are shared with TRBD1. V gave up 6 bases and J gave up 3 bases; unmatched junction bases: 4. Germline V lookup: CDR1 MNHEY, CDR2 SMNVEV (reference sequence). The CDR3 runs to 13 residues.

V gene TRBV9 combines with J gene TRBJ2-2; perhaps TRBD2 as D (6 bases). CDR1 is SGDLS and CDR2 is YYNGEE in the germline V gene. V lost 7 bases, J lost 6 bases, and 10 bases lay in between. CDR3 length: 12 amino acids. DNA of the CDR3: TGTGCCAGCGGGGGGATCGCCGGGGAGCTGTTTTTT. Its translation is CASGGIAGELFF.

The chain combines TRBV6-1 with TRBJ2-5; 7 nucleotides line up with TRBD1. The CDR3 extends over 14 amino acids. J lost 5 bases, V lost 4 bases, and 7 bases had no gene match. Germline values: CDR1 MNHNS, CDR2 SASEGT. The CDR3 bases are TGTGCCAGCAGTGCAAACAGGGGCTCGGAGACCCAGTACTTC. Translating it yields CASSANRGSETQYF.

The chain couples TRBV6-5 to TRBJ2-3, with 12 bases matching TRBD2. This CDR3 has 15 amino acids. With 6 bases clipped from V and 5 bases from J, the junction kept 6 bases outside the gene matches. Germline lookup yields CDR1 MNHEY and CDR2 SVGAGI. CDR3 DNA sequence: TGTGCCAGCAGCCCCACTAGCGGGAGGAGAGATACGCAGTATTTT. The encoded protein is CASSPTSGRRDTQYF.

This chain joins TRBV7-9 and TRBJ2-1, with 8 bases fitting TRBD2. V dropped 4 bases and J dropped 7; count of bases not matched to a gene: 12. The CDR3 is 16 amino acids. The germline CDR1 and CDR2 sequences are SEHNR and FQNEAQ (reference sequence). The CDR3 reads CASSSLSGSLGNEQFF. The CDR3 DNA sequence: TGTGCCAGCAGCTCTCTAAGCGGGAGTCTGGGGAATGAGCAGTTCTTC.

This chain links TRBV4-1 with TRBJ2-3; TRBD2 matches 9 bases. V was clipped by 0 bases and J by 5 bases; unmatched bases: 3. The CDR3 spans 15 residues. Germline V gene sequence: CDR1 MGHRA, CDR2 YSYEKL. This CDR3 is CASSQEIAGVDTQYF. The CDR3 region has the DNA TGCGCCAGCAGCCAAGAGATAGCGGGAGTAGATACGCAGTATTTT.

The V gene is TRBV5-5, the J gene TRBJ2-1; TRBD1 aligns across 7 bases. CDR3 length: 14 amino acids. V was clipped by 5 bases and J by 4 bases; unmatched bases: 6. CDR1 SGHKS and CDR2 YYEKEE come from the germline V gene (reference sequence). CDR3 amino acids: CASRSGQNYNEQFF. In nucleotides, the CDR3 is TGTGCCAGCAGGTCGGGACAGAATTACAATGAGCAGTTCTTC.

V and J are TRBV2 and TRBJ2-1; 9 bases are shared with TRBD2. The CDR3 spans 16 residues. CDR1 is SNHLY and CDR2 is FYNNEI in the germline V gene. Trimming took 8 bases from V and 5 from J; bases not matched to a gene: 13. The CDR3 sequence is CASDSGSQTPHNEQFF. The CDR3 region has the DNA TGTGCCAGCGATAGCGGGAGTCAAACACCGCACAATGAGCAGTTCTTC. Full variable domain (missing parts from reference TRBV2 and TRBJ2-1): EPEVTQTPSHQVTQMGQEVILRCVPISNHLYFYWYRQILGQKVEFLVSFYNNEISEKSEIFDDQFSVERPDGSNFTLKIRSTKLEDSAMYFCASDSGSQTPHNEQFFGPGTRLTVL.

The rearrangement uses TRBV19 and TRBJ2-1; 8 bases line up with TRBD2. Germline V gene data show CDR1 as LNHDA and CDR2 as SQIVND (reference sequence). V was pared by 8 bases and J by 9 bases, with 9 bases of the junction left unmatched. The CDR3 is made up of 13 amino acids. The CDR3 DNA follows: TGTGCCAGTGCGGCTAGCGGGTGGGTTGAGCAGTTCTTC. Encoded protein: CASAASGWVEQFF.